This TCR beta chain came from a study of cytomegalovirus exposure and HLA in healthy donors. Whole-study findings and limits: A later analysis linked a missense DCLRE1C variant to TCR beta V- and J-gene trimming.

At the time of sampling, donors were nominally healthy, though unrecorded immune exposures were likely. 13 Jbeta primers and 60 Vbeta primers were used for the PCR. Profiled with immunoSEQ multiplex PCR; TCRdb holds only in-frame clones, not every one. The data show about 230,000 clones, with more than 60% seen just once and about 2.5% held by the top ten. This CDR3 has 16 residues. Germline assignment: CDR1 GTSNPN and CDR2 SVGIG (reference sequence). Trimming at V came to 3 bases and at J to 1 base, leaving 6 bases not matched to a gene. On this clone itself: What it binds is not known.

The source of this sequence is a woman in her sixties or seventies in good health and CMV-seropositive. The chain employs TRBV30 and TRBJ1-1; 12 bases match TRBD1. Source material: PBMCs. CDR3 sequence: CAWRGTGGLRNTEAFF. In DNA form, the CDR3 reads TGTGCCTGGAGGGGGACAGGGGGCCTTCGGAACACTGAAGCTTTCTTT. Looking up the rest from reference TRBV30 and TRBJ1-1 gives the full variable domain: SQTIHQWPATLVQPVGSPLSLECTVEGTSNPNLYWYRQAAGRGLQLLFYSVGIGQISSEVPQNLSASRPQDRQFILSSKKLLLSDSGFYLCAWRGTGGLRNTEAFFGQGTRLTVV.